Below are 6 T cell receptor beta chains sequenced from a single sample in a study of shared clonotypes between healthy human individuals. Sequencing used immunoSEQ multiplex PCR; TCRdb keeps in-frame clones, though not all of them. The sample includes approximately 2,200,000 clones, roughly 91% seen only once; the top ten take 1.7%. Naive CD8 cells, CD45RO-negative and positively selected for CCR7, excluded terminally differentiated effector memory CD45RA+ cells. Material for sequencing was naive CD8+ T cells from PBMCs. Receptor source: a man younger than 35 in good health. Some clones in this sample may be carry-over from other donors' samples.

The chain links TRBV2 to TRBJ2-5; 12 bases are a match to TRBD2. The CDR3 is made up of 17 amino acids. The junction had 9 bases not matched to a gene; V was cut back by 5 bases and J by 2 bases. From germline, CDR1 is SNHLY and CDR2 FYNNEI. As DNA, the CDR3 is TGTGCCAGCAGTCATTCGACTAGCGGGGGAGGGCAAGAGACCCAGTACTTC. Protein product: CASSHSTSGGGQETQYF.

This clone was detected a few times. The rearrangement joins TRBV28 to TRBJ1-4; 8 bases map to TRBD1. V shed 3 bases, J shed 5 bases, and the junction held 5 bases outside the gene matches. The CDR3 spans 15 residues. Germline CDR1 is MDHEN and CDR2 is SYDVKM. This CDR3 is CASSLTGEHNEKLFF. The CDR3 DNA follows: TGTGCCAGCAGTTTGACAGGGGAACACAATGAAAAACTGTTTTTT.

The CDR3 coding sequence is TGTGCCAGCAGTCCACGAATAGGTCCTCAGCCCCAGCATTTT. Protein sequence: CASSPRIGPQPQHF. The chain carries TRBV27 and TRBJ1-5; D not resolved. Germline values: CDR1 MNHEY, CDR2 SMNVEV (reference sequence). Trimming took 5 bases from V and 6 from J, leaving 14 bases between them. This CDR3 comprises 14 residues.

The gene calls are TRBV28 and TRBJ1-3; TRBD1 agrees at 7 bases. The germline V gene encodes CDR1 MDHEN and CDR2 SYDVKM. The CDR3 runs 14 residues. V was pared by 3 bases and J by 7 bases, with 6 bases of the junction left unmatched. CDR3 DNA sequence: TGTGCCAGCAGTTTTTGGGACAGAAAGAACACCATATATTTT. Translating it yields CASSFWDRKNTIYF.

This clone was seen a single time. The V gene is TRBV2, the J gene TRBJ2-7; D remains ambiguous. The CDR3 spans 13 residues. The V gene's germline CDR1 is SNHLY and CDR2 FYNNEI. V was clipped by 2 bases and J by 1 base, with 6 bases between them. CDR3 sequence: CASSEWVSYEQYF. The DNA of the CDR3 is TGTGCCAGCAGTGAATGGGTATCCTACGAGCAGTACTTC. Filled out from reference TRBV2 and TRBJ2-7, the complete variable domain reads EPEVTQTPSHQVTQMGQEVILRCVPISNHLYFYWYRQILGQKVEFLVSFYNNEISEKSEIFDDQFSVERPDGSNFTLKIRSTKLEDSAMYFCASSEWVSYEQYFGPGTRLTVT.

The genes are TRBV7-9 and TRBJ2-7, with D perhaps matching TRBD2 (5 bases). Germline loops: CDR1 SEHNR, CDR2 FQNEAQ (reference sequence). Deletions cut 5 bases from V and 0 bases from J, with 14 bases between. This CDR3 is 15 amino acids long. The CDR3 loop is CASSLSGLVSYEQYF. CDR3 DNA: TGTGCCAGCAGCCTAAGCGGACTGGTCTCCTACGAGCAGTACTTC.